This T cell receptor beta chain was found in a study of identical twins. General study findings and limits: Beta clonotypes that were abundant in cord blood contained fewer insertions, a pattern absent from memory repertoires. Weaker excess sharing between twins was seen in beta out-of-frame sequences.

Worth noting for this clonotype: Its antigen is not identified.

Germline V gene lookup returns CDR1 MNHNY and CDR2 SVGAGI (reference sequence). This CDR3 has 13 residues. Losses at the gene ends were 5 bases for V and 5 bases for J; bases not matched to a gene: 5. A universal primer binding site was introduced by template switching. The final cDNA contained unique molecular identifiers. One entry per CDR3 protein results from TCRdb running MiXCR on the 5' RACE reads. The repertoire holds 450,000 to 500,000 distinct CDR3 sequences, 14% seen once, with approximately 0.98% in the top ten. Another study also made use of these data, one on yellow fever vaccine responses in identical twins.

The sequence came from a woman in her late teens or twenties in good health. This chain joins TRBV6-6 and TRBJ2-5, with 7 bases aligning to TRBD1. Material: CD4+ T cells sorted from blood. The CDR3 spells CASSNRGGETQYF. The DNA of the CDR3 is TGTGCCAGCAGTAACAGGGGTGGGGAGACCCAGTACTTC.